This T cell receptor beta chain derives from a study of cytomegalovirus exposure and HLA in healthy donors. Study summary: There were some 400 genotyped donors. Of these, 75% to 85% fell in the genetic ancestry cluster associated with self-reported Caucasian donors.

A note on this clone: Its target is not known. Other DNA sequences in this sample translate to the same CDR3.

The primer mix had 60 Vbeta and 13 Jbeta primers. Some clones are missing from TCRdb's copy, which holds only in-frame ones; the method was immunoSEQ multiplex PCR. The sample lists 150,000 to 200,000 clones; about 80% were seen once. General study results and limits: Researchers counted roughly 150 TCR beta chains as cytomegalovirus-associated. It was likely that a cluster of highly shared sequence variants was a sequencing artifact. Specific recognition of CMV antigens was confirmed in vitro for three chains (all CMV-associated).

The clonotype comes from a woman in her 30s in good health and CMV-seropositive. Source material: PBMCs.

The CDR3 DNA is TGCGCCAGCAGCTTGAATGCCGGGAACACTGAAGCTTTCTTT. As protein: CASSLNAGNTEAFF. The chain uses TRBV5-1 and TRBJ1-1, with D unresolved. Trimming removed 1 base from V and 1 base from J, with 8 bases in between. Germline V gene sequence: CDR1 SGHRS, CDR2 YFSETQ. This CDR3 has 14 amino acids.